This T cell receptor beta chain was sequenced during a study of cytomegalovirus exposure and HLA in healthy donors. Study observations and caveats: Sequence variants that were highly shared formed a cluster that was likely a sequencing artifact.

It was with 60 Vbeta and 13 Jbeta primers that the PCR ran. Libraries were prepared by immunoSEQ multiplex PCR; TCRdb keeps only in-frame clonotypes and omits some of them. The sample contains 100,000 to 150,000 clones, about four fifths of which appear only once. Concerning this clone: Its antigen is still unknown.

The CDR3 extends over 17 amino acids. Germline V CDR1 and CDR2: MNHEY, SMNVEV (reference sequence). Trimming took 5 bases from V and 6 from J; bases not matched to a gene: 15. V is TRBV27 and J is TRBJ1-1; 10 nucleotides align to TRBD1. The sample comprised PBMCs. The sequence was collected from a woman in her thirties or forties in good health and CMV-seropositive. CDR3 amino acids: CASSPIDRGRDDPEAFF. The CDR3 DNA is TGTGCCAGCAGTCCAATAGACAGGGGGCGTGATGATCCTGAAGCTTTCTTT.